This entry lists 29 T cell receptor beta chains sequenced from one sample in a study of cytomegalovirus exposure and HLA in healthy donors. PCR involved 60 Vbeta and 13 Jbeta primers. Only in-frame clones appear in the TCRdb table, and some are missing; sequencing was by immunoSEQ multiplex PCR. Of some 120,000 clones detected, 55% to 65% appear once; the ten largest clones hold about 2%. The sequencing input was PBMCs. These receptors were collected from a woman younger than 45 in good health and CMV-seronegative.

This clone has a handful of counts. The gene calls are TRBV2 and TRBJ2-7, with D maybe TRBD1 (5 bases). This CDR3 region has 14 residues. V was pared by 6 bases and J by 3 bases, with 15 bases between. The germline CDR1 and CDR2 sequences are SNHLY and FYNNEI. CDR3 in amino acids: CASRSREWGYEQYF. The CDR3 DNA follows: TGTGCCAGCAGATCCAGGGAATGGGGCTACGAGCAGTACTTC. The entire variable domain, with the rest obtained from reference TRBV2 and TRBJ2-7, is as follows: EPEVTQTPSHQVTQMGQEVILRCVPISNHLYFYWYRQILGQKVEFLVSFYNNEISEKSEIFDDQFSVERPDGSNFTLKIRSTKLEDSAMYFCASRSREWGYEQYFGPGTRLTVT.

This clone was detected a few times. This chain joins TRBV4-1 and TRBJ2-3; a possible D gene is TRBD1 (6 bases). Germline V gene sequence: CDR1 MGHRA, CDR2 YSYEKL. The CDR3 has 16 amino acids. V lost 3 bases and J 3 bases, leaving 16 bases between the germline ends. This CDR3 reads CASSQAWGTRTDTQYF. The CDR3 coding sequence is TGCGCCAGCAGCCAGGCCTGGGGGACACGGACAGATACGCAGTATTTT.

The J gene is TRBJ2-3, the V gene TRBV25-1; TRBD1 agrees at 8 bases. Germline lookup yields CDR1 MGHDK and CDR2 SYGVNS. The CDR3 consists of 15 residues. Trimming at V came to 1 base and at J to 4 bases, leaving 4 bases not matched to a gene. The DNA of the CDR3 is TGTGCCAGCAGTGAATCAGGACAGGGAGCAGATACGCAGTATTTT. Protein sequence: CASSESGQGADTQYF.

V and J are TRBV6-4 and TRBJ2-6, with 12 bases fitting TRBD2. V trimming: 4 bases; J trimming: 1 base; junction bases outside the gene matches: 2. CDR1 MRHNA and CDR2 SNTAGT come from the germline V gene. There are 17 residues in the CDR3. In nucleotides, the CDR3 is TGTGCCAGCAGTGCCCTAGCGGGAGGGTCTGGGGCCAACGTCCTGACTTTC. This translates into CASSALAGGSGANVLTF.

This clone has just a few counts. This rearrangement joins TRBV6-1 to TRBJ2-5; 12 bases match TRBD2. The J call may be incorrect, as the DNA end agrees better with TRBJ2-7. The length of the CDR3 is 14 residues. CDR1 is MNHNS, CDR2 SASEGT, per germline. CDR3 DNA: TGTGCCAGCACACTAGCGGGGGGATCCTACGAGCAGTACTTC. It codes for CASTLAGGSYEQYF.

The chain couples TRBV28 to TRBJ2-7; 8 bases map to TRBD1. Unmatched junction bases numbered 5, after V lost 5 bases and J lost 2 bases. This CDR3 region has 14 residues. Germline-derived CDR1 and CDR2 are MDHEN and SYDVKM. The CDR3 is CASSRTGLTYEQYF. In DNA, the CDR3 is TGTGCCAGCAGTCGGACAGGGCTAACCTACGAGCAGTACTTC.

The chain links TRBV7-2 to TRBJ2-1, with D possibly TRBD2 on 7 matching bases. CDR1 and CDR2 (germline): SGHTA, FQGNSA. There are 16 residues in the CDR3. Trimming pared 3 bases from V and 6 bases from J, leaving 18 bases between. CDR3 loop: CASSFSGAGVSNEQFF. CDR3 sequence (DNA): TGTGCCAGCAGCTTCTCGGGGGCGGGAGTTTCCAATGAGCAGTTCTTC. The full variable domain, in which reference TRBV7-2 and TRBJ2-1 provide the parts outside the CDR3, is GAGVSQSPSNKVTEKGKDVELRCDPISGHTALYWYRQSLGQGLEFLIYFQGNSAPDKSGLPSDRFSAERTGGSVSTLTIQRTQQEDSAVYLCASSFSGAGVSNEQFFGPGTRLTVL.

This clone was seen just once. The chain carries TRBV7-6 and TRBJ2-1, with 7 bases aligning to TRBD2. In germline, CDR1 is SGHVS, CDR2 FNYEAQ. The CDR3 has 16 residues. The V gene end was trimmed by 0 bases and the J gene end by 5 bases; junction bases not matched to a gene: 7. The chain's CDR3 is CASSLAATSRHNEQFF. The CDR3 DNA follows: TGTGCCAGCAGCTTAGCGGCGACTAGCAGACACAATGAGCAGTTCTTC.

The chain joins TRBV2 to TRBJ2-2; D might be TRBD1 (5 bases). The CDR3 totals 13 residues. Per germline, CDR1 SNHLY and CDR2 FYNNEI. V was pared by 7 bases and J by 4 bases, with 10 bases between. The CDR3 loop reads CASKQASTGELFF. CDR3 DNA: TGTGCCAGCAAACAGGCAAGCACCGGGGAGCTGTTTTTT. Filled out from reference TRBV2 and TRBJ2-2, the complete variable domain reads EPEVTQTPSHQVTQMGQEVILRCVPISNHLYFYWYRQILGQKVEFLVSFYNNEISEKSEIFDDQFSVERPDGSNFTLKIRSTKLEDSAMYFCASKQASTGELFFGEGSRLTVL.

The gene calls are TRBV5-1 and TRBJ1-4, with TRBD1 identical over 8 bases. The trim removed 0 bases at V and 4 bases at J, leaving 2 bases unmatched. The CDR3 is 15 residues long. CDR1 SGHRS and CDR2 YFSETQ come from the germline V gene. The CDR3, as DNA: TGCGCCAGCAGCTTGGGGGGACAGGATAATGAAAAACTGTTTTTT. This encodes CASSLGGQDNEKLFF.

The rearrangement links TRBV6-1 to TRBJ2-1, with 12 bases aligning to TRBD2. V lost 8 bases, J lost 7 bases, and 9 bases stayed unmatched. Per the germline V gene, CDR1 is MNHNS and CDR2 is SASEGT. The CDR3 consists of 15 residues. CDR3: CASLSLAGGGNEQFF. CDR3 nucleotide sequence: TGTGCCAGCCTGTCTCTAGCGGGAGGGGGAAATGAGCAGTTCTTC.

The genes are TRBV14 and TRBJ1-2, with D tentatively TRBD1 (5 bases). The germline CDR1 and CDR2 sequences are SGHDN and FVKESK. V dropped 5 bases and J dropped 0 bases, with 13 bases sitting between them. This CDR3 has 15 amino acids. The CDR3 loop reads CASSYLRGTNYGYTF. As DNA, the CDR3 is TGTGCCAGCAGCTACCTAAGGGGAACTAACTATGGCTACACCTTC.

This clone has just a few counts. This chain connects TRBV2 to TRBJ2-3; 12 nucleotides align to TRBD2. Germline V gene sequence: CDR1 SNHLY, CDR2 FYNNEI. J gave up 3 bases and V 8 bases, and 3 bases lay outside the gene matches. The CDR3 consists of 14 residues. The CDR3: CASGLAGITDTQYF. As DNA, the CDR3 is TGTGCCAGCGGACTAGCGGGAATAACAGATACGCAGTATTTT.

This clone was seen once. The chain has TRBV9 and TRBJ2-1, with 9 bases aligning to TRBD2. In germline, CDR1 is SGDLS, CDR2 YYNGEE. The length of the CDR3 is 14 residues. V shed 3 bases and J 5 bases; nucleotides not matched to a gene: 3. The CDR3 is CASSAQRGDNEQFF. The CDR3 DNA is TGTGCCAGCAGCGCCCAGCGGGGGGACAATGAGCAGTTCTTC. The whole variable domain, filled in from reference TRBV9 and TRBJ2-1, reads DSGVTQTPKHLITATGQRVTLRCSPRSGDLSVYWYQQSLDQGLQFLIQYYNGEERAKGNILERFSAQQFPDLHSELNLSSLELGDSALYFCASSAQRGDNEQFFGPGTRLTVL.

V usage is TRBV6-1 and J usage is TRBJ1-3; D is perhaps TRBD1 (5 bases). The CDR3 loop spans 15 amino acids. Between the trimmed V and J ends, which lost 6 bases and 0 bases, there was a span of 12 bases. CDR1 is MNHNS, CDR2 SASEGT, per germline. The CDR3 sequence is CASSLTDASGNTIYF. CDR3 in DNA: TGTGCCAGCAGCCTGACAGATGCCTCTGGAAACACCATATATTTT.

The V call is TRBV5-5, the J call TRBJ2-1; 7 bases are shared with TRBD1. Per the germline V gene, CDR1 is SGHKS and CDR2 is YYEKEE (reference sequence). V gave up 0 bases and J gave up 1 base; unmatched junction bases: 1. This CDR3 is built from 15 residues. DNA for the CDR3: TGTGCCAGCAGCTTGGTACAGGGGTCCTACAATGAGCAGTTCTTC. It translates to CASSLVQGSYNEQFF.

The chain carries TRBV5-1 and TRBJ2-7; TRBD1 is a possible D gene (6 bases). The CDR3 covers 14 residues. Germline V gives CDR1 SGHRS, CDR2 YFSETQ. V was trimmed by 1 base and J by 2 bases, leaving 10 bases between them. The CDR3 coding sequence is TGCGCCAGCAGCTTGATGGACAGCACCTACGAGCAGTACTTC. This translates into CASSLMDSTYEQYF.

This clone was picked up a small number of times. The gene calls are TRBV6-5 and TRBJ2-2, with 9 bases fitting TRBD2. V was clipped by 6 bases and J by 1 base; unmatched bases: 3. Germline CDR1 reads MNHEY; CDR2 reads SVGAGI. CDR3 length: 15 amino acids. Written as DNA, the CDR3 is TGTGCCAGCAGACTTAGCGGGGGGAACACCGGGGAGCTGTTTTTT. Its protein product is CASRLSGGNTGELFF.

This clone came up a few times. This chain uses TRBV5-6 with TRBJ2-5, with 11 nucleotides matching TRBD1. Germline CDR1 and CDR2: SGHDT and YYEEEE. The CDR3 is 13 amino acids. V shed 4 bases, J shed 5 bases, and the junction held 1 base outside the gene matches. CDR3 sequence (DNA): TGTGCCAGCAGCCGGGACAGGGGGGAGACCCAGTACTTC. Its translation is CASSRDRGETQYF.

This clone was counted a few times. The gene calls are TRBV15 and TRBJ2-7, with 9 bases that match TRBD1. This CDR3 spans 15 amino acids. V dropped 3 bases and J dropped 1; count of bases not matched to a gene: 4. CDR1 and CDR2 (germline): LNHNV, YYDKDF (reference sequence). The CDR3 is CATSSEQGASYEQYF. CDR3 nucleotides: TGTGCCACCAGCAGTGAACAGGGGGCGTCCTACGAGCAGTACTTC.

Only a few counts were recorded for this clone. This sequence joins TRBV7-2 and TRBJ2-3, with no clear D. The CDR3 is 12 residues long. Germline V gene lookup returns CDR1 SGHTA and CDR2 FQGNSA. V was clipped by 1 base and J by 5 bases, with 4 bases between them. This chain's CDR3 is CASSLGRDTQYF. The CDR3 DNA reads TGTGCCAGCAGCTTAGGCAGAGATACGCAGTATTTT.

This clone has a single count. DNA for the CDR3: TGTGCCAGCAGCCCTCAGGGCGGGGGTTACGAGCAGTACTTC. Encoded protein: CASSPQGGGYEQYF. V usage is TRBV7-8 and J usage is TRBJ2-5, with TRBD2 identical over 7 bases. The J call is in doubt because the DNA end fits TRBJ2-7 better. This CDR3 has 14 residues. Germline values: CDR1 SGHVS, CDR2 FQNEAQ.

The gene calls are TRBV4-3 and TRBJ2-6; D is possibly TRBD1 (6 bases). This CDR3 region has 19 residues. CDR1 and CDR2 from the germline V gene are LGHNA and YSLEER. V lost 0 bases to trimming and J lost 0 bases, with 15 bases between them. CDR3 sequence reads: CASSQEVWTAFSGANVLTF. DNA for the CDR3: TGCGCCAGCAGCCAAGAGGTCTGGACAGCATTCTCTGGGGCCAACGTCCTGACTTTC.

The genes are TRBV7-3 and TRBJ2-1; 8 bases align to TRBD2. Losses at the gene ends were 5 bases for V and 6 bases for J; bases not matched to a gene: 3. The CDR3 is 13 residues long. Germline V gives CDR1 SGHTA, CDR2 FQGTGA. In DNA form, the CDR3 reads TGTGCCAGCAGCCACGGACTAGCCAATGAGCAGTTCTTC. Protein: CASSHGLANEQFF.

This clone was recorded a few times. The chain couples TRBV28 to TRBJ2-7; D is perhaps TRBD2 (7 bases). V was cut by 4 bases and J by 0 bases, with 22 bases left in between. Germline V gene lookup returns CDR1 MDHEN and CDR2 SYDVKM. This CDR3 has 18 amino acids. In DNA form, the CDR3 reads TGTGCCAGCAGTTCCACCCTTTTGCGGGGGCAAAGCTCCTACGAGCAGTACTTC. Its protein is CASSSTLLRGQSSYEQYF.

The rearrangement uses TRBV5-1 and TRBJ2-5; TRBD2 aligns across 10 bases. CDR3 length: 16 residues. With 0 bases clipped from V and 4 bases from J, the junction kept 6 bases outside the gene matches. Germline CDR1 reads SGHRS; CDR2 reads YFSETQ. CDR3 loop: CASSLGPLAGVETQYF. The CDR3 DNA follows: TGCGCCAGCAGCTTGGGACCCCTAGCGGGAGTAGAGACCCAGTACTTC.

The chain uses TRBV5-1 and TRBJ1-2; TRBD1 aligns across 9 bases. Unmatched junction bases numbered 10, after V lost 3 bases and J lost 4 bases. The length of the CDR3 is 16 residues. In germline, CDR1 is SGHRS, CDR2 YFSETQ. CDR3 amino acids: CASSSLGQGEFYGYTF. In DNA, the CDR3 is TGCGCCAGCAGCTCCCTGGGACAGGGCGAATTCTATGGCTACACCTTC.

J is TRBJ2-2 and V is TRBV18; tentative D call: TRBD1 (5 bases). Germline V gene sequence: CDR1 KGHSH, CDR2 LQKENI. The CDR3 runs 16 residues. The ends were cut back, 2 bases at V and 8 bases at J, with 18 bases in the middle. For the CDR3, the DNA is TGTGCCAGCTCACCAAACCGTCCGGATTCAGGGGGGGAGCTGTTTTTT. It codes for CASSPNRPDSGGELFF.

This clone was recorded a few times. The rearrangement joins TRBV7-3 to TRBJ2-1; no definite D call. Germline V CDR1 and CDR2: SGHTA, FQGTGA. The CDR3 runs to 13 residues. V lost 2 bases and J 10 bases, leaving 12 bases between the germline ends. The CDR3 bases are TGTGCCAGCAGCTTAGATTCGGTGAGGGAGCAGTTCTTC. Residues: CASSLDSVREQFF.